This TCR beta chain was identified in a study of CD8 T cells in ankylosing spondylitis. Findings and limits, study-wide: A TCR beta motif of 7 to 9 highly homologous variants seemed to mark ankylosing spondylitis blood.

V was pared by 0 bases and J by 6 bases, with 15 bases between. The germline gives CDR1 LNHNV, CDR2 YYDKDF (reference sequence). This CDR3 comprises 16 residues. Comments on this clonotype: Its antigen is undetermined.

MiXCR, applied by TCRdb to the 5' RACE reads, yields one record per CDR3 protein. The sample shows about 500,000 distinct CDR3 sequences, roughly 13% of them seen only once. The receptor was isolated from a male donor with ankylosing spondylitis. The specimen was blood, either unsorted or a sorted T cell fraction (not recorded which). This chain links TRBV15 with TRBJ1-5, with D perhaps TRBD1 (6 bases). CDR3 bases: TGTGCCACCAGCAGAGAGGCGAGGACAGCGGGTCAGCCCCAGCATTTT. Its protein product is CATSREARTAGQPQHF. Combining the CDR3 with reference TRBV15 and TRBJ1-5 gives the whole variable domain DAMVIQNPRYQVTQFGKPVTLSCSQTLNHNVMYWYQQKSSQAPKLLFHYYDKDFNNEADTPDNFQSRRPNTSFCFLDIRSPGLGDTAMYLCATSREARTAGQPQHFGDGTRLSIL.